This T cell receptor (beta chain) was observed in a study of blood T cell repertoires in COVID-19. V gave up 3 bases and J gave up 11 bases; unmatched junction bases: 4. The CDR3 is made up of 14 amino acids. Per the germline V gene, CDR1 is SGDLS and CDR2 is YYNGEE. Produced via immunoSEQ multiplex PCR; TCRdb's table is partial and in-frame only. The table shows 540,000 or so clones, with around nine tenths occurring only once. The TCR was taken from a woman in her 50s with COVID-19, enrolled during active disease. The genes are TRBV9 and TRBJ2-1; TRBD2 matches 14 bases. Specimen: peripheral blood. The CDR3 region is CASSAGLAGAKQFF. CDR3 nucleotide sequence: TGTGCCAGCAGCGCGGGACTAGCGGGGGCAAAGCAGTTCTTC.